This is a list of T cell receptor beta chains from one sample in a study of blood T cell repertoires in COVID-19. The assay was immunoSEQ multiplex PCR, and TCRdb's table has in-frame clones only and misses some. The repertoire holds some 120,000 clones, with 65% to 85% as singletons. Sequencing input: peripheral blood. The receptors shown here come from a man aged 25-40 years with COVID-19, enrolled during active disease. Both conserved end residues are part of each CDR3. The order of the fields is CDR3 DNA, CDR3 protein, J gene, V gene, D gene, clone size. D genes are given only for firm matches. Size tells how often a clone was seen (once, few, many) or the class of an expanded clone, and some rows leave it out.

CDR3nt: TGTGCCAGCATCCAGGGGACTAGCGGGAGTTATACGCAGTATTTT
CDR3aa: CASIQGTSGSYTQYF
j_gene: TRBJ2-3
v_gene: TRBV11-2
d_gene: TRBD2
abundance: NA

CDR3nt: TGTGCCAGCAGTATCTCGGGGAACGGAAATGAAAAACTGTTTTTT
CDR3aa: CASSISGNGNEKLFF
j_gene: TRBJ1-4
v_gene: TRBV7-2
d_gene: NA
abundance: NA

CDR3nt: TGTGCCAGCAGTTCCGGGAGCTCTGGGGCCAACGTCCTGACTTTC
CDR3aa: CASSSGSSGANVLTF
j_gene: TRBJ2-6
v_gene: TRBV27
d_gene: NA
abundance: NA

CDR3nt: TGCGCCAGCAGCTCCTACGGGACAGCCTTCAGAGAGGCCCTCCACTTT
CDR3aa: CASSSYGTAFREALHF
j_gene: TRBJ1-6
v_gene: TRBV5-1
d_gene: TRBD1
abundance: NA

CDR3nt: TGCGCCAGCAGCTTGGACAGCGGGGGGGCGAACACCGGGGAGCTGTTTTTT
CDR3aa: CASSLDSGGANTGELFF
j_gene: TRBJ2-2
v_gene: TRBV5-1
d_gene: TRBD2
abundance: NA

CDR3nt: TGTGCCAGCAGCACCGGACAGCAAGACAACTATGGCTACACCTTC
CDR3aa: CASSTGQQDNYGYTF
j_gene: TRBJ1-2
v_gene: TRBV7-8
d_gene: NA
abundance: NA

CDR3nt: TGTGCCAGCAGCCCCATCTGGGCAGAAACTGAAGCTTTCTTT
CDR3aa: CASSPIWAETEAFF
j_gene: TRBJ1-1
v_gene: TRBV14
d_gene: NA
abundance: NA

CDR3nt: TGCGCCAGCAGCTTGGCGGGGGGAGCGGGGGAGCAGTTCTTC
CDR3aa: CASSLAGGAGEQFF
j_gene: TRBJ2-1
v_gene: TRBV5-1
d_gene: TRBD2
abundance: NA

CDR3nt: TGTGCCAGCAGCTTGGGGACAGGGAAAAGCAATCAGCCCCAGCATTTT
CDR3aa: CASSLGTGKSNQPQHF
j_gene: TRBJ1-5
v_gene: TRBV5-6
d_gene: TRBD1
abundance: NA

CDR3nt: TGCGCCAGCAGCTTGGCTCCGGGGTCCTCCTACAATGAGCAGTTCTTC
CDR3aa: CASSLAPGSSYNEQFF
j_gene: TRBJ2-1
v_gene: TRBV5-1
d_gene: NA
abundance: NA

CDR3nt: TGTGCCAGTACTAACAGGGATGTAAGAGGGAGTGGTGCTGGAAACACCATATATTTT
CDR3aa: CASTNRDVRGSGAGNTIYF
j_gene: TRBJ1-3
v_gene: TRBV11-2
d_gene: NA
abundance: NA

CDR3nt: TGTGCCAGCAGCTTGGGAGCGGGAGTACCAGATACGCAGTATTTT
CDR3aa: CASSLGAGVPDTQYF
j_gene: TRBJ2-3
v_gene: TRBV5-6
d_gene: TRBD2
abundance: few

CDR3nt: TGTGCCATCAGTGAAAAGCGGCTTAGCTCCTACAATGAGCAGTTCTTC
CDR3aa: CAISEKRLSSYNEQFF
j_gene: TRBJ2-1
v_gene: TRBV10-3
d_gene: NA
abundance: NA

CDR3nt: TGCGCCAGCAGCCAAGGGCAGGGGTTGGGAATGAACACTGAAGCCTTCTTT
CDR3aa: CASSQGQGLGMNTEAFF
j_gene: TRBJ1-1
v_gene: TRBV4-1
d_gene: NA
abundance: NA

CDR3nt: TGTGCCACCAGCAGAGGGGCAGGGGCGGGAGAGACCCAGTACTTC
CDR3aa: CATSRGAGAGETQYF
j_gene: TRBJ2-5
v_gene: TRBV15
d_gene: NA
abundance: NA

CDR3nt: TGTGCCAGCAAAGATAGGACTCCGCGCTCCGAGCAGTACTTC
CDR3aa: CASKDRTPRSEQYF
j_gene: TRBJ2-7
v_gene: TRBV27
d_gene: NA
abundance: few

CDR3nt: TGTGCCAGCAGCTTGGGAGGTGGTGCCGGGGAGCTGTTTTTT
CDR3aa: CASSLGGGAGELFF
j_gene: TRBJ2-2
v_gene: TRBV5-6
d_gene: NA
abundance: once

CDR3nt: TGTGCCAGCAGTGATGGGGGGAGCACAGATACGCAGTATTTT
CDR3aa: CASSDGGSTDTQYF
j_gene: TRBJ2-3
v_gene: TRBV6-4
d_gene: NA
abundance: NA

CDR3nt: TGTGCCAACTCTCAAATCGAGACCCAGTACTTC
CDR3aa: CANSQIETQYF
j_gene: TRBJ2-5
v_gene: TRBV2
d_gene: NA
abundance: NA

CDR3nt: TGTGCCAGCTTGACCAGAGCGGGGGGATGGACCGGGGAGCTGTTTTTT
CDR3aa: CASLTRAGGWTGELFF
j_gene: TRBJ2-2
v_gene: TRBV28
d_gene: TRBD2
abundance: NA

CDR3nt: TGTGCCAGTAGTATATCGTGGAGAGACAATGAGCAGTTCTTC
CDR3aa: CASSISWRDNEQFF
j_gene: TRBJ2-1
v_gene: TRBV19
d_gene: NA
abundance: few

CDR3nt: TGTGCCAGCAGCCCTTCTGACGGGAACTATGGCTACACCTTC
CDR3aa: CASSPSDGNYGYTF
j_gene: TRBJ1-2
v_gene: TRBV9
d_gene: NA
abundance: NA

CDR3nt: TGTGCCAGCACTCCCGGGACAGACAACTATGGCTACACCTTC
CDR3aa: CASTPGTDNYGYTF
j_gene: TRBJ1-2
v_gene: TRBV7-2
d_gene: TRBD1
abundance: NA

CDR3nt: TGTTTATATTCGGAAGCTTTCTTT
CDR3aa: CLYSEAFF
j_gene: TRBJ1-1
v_gene: TRBV18
d_gene: NA
abundance: NA

CDR3nt: TGCGCCAGCAGCCAAGATCAGGTCTTAAATCAGCCCCAGCATTTT
CDR3aa: CASSQDQVLNQPQHF
j_gene: TRBJ1-5
v_gene: TRBV4-3
d_gene: NA
abundance: NA

CDR3nt: TGTGCCAGCAGCGTAGGGGAGGGTGGGATCTATGGCTACACCTTC
CDR3aa: CASSVGEGGIYGYTF
j_gene: TRBJ1-2
v_gene: TRBV9
d_gene: NA
abundance: NA

CDR3nt: TGTGCCACCCAAGTCGTGACAGGGGGGATCTACAATGAGCAGTTCTTC
CDR3aa: CATQVVTGGIYNEQFF
j_gene: TRBJ2-1
v_gene: TRBV15
d_gene: TRBD1
abundance: NA

CDR3nt: TGTGCCAGCAGCCAGGGAGTTACTGGGGCCAACGTCCTGACTTTC
CDR3aa: CASSQGVTGANVLTF
j_gene: TRBJ2-6
v_gene: TRBV3-1/TRBV3-2
d_gene: NA
abundance: once

CDR3nt: TGTGCCAGCAGTTTCCGGACTAGCGGGATAGGCGTCCACTACGAGCAGTACTTC
CDR3aa: CASSFRTSGIGVHYEQYF
j_gene: TRBJ2-7
v_gene: TRBV27
d_gene: TRBD2
abundance: NA

CDR3nt: TGTGCCAGCAGTCCCGGACAGGGAGGGAGAGGCCACAATCAGCCCCAGCATTTT
CDR3aa: CASSPGQGGRGHNQPQHF
j_gene: TRBJ1-5
v_gene: TRBV7-6
d_gene: TRBD1
abundance: NA

CDR3nt: TGTGCCAGTACCCCGGACAGGGAAGGCACTGAAGCTTTCTTT
CDR3aa: CASTPDREGTEAFF
j_gene: TRBJ1-1
v_gene: TRBV19
d_gene: TRBD1
abundance: NA

CDR3nt: TGCGCCAGCAGCTTCGCAGGGGGCTATGACGAGCAGTACTTC
CDR3aa: CASSFAGGYDEQYF
j_gene: TRBJ2-7
v_gene: TRBV5-1
d_gene: TRBD1
abundance: NA

CDR3nt: TGTGCCAGCAGCGTAGGAATGGGCGGGAGGGGTACAGATACGCAGTATTTT
CDR3aa: CASSVGMGGRGTDTQYF
j_gene: TRBJ2-3
v_gene: TRBV9
d_gene: TRBD2
abundance: NA

CDR3nt: TGTGCCAGCAGTTCCCATATAGGACAGGAAGCTTTCTTT
CDR3aa: CASSSHIGQEAFF
j_gene: TRBJ1-1
v_gene: TRBV28
d_gene: NA
abundance: NA

CDR3nt: TGTGCCAGCAGTTCCGGACGGGACTCTGGAAACACCATATATTTT
CDR3aa: CASSSGRDSGNTIYF
j_gene: TRBJ1-3
v_gene: TRBV28
d_gene: NA
abundance: NA

CDR3nt: TGTGCCAGCAGTGTATCAGAATTATATGGCTACACCTTC
CDR3aa: CASSVSELYGYTF
j_gene: TRBJ1-2
v_gene: TRBV25-1
d_gene: NA
abundance: once

CDR3nt: TGTGCCAGTACCCCTTCCCCGGGTTTGGGCTACACCTTC
CDR3aa: CASTPSPGLGYTF
j_gene: TRBJ1-2
v_gene: TRBV19
d_gene: NA
abundance: NA

CDR3nt: TGCGCCAGCAGCCCTTTTAGGACAGGGGCAAACTATGGCTACACCTTC
CDR3aa: CASSPFRTGANYGYTF
j_gene: TRBJ1-2
v_gene: TRBV5-1
d_gene: TRBD1
abundance: NA

CDR3nt: TGTGCCATCAGTGGGACAGGGGAGACCCAGTACTTC
CDR3aa: CAISGTGETQYF
j_gene: TRBJ2-5
v_gene: TRBV10-3
d_gene: TRBD1
abundance: NA

CDR3nt: TGTGCCAGCAGTCCTGGACTAGCGGGAGGGCCGGCGTGGAATGAGCAGTTCTTC
CDR3aa: CASSPGLAGGPAWNEQFF
j_gene: TRBJ2-1
v_gene: TRBV27
d_gene: TRBD2
abundance: NA

CDR3nt: TGCGCCAGCAGCCCGAGAGAGGTCACTGAAGCTTTCTTT
CDR3aa: CASSPREVTEAFF
j_gene: TRBJ1-1
v_gene: TRBV4-1
d_gene: NA
abundance: NA

CDR3nt: TGTGCCAGCAGCCTCCCACTACTAGCGGGAGGGTCCCAAAGCACAGATACGCAGTATTTT
CDR3aa: CASSLPLLAGGSQSTDTQYF
j_gene: TRBJ2-3
v_gene: TRBV28
d_gene: TRBD2
abundance: NA

CDR3nt: TGTGCCAGCAGTGAAGGTCCCAGGTCCTACGAGCAGTACTTC
CDR3aa: CASSEGPRSYEQYF
j_gene: TRBJ2-7
v_gene: TRBV2
d_gene: NA
abundance: NA

CDR3nt: TGCGCCAGCAGACTAGCGGGAGGGCACATCAATGAGCAGTTCTTC
CDR3aa: CASRLAGGHINEQFF
j_gene: TRBJ2-1
v_gene: TRBV10-2
d_gene: TRBD2
abundance: few

CDR3nt: TGTGCCATCAGTGAGTCAACTTTCGAGGAGACAGGGGGCGAAGACTATGGCTACACCTTC
CDR3aa: CAISESTFEETGGEDYGYTF
j_gene: TRBJ1-2
v_gene: TRBV10-3
d_gene: TRBD1
abundance: NA

CDR3nt: TGTGCCAGCAGCCATAATTACGGACAGGGGGCCAGGGAGCAGTACTTC
CDR3aa: CASSHNYGQGAREQYF
j_gene: TRBJ2-7
v_gene: TRBV6-2/TRBV6-3
d_gene: TRBD1
abundance: NA

CDR3nt: TGTGCCAGCAGTCTATTGACAGGGGCCCTCACAGATACGCAGTATTTT
CDR3aa: CASSLLTGALTDTQYF
j_gene: TRBJ2-3
v_gene: TRBV28
d_gene: TRBD1
abundance: NA

CDR3nt: TGCAGCGTTGAGGGACAGGGTGATGGCTACACCTTC
CDR3aa: CSVEGQGDGYTF
j_gene: TRBJ1-2
v_gene: TRBV29-1
d_gene: TRBD1
abundance: NA

CDR3nt: TGTGCCTGGACGGGGGGCCGCGCAACTAATGAAAAACTGTTTTTT
CDR3aa: CAWTGGRATNEKLFF
j_gene: TRBJ1-4
v_gene: TRBV30
d_gene: NA
abundance: NA

CDR3nt: TGTGCCTCCTTTTGGCAGGAAAGCAATCAGCCCCAGCATTTT
CDR3aa: CASFWQESNQPQHF
j_gene: TRBJ1-5
v_gene: TRBV6-6
d_gene: NA
abundance: NA

CDR3nt: TGTGCCAGCAGCCAGGGTATGGCTAATGAAAAACTGTTTTTT
CDR3aa: CASSQGMANEKLFF
j_gene: TRBJ1-4
v_gene: TRBV6-5
d_gene: NA
abundance: NA

CDR3nt: TGTGCCAGTAGTCCGGGACAGGGGGCCAACGAGCAGTACTTC
CDR3aa: CASSPGQGANEQYF
j_gene: TRBJ2-7
v_gene: TRBV19
d_gene: TRBD1
abundance: NA

CDR3nt: TGTGCCAGCAGGGGGCTTCAGGGGTTGAACACTGAAGCTTTCTTT
CDR3aa: CASRGLQGLNTEAFF
j_gene: TRBJ1-1
v_gene: TRBV28
d_gene: NA
abundance: NA

CDR3nt: TGTGCCACCAGTGGTGGCATTAATGAAAAACTGTTTTTT
CDR3aa: CATSGGINEKLFF
j_gene: TRBJ1-4
v_gene: TRBV24-1
d_gene: NA
abundance: NA

CDR3nt: TGTGCCAGCAGCCAAGGGAAGCGGAGGCCAGATACGCAGTATTTT
CDR3aa: CASSQGKRRPDTQYF
j_gene: TRBJ2-3
v_gene: TRBV3-1/TRBV3-2
d_gene: NA
abundance: NA

CDR3nt: TGTGCCAGCAGGGCGGGACTAGCGGAGCCTCGGCAGTACTTC
CDR3aa: CASRAGLAEPRQYF
j_gene: TRBJ2-7
v_gene: TRBV27
d_gene: TRBD2
abundance: NA

CDR3nt: TGTGCCAGCAGCGGAGGGGCTAGCGGGAGCACAGATACGCAGTATTTT
CDR3aa: CASSGGASGSTDTQYF
j_gene: TRBJ2-3
v_gene: TRBV9
d_gene: TRBD2
abundance: NA